The present TCR beta chain was sequenced within a study of shared clonotypes between healthy human individuals. Germline CDR1 is MNHNS and CDR2 is SASEGT. The CDR3 extends over 15 amino acids. The trim removed 5 bases at V and 5 bases at J, leaving 9 bases unmatched. This clone has more than one count but fewer than ten. It was at deep level that the assay was run. Libraries were prepared by immunoSEQ multiplex PCR; TCRdb keeps only in-frame clonotypes and omits some of them. Here the sample spans about a million clones, 76% being singletons. The sequence came from a man between 18 and 35 years old in good health. This chain joins TRBV6-1 and TRBJ1-2, with 9 bases matching TRBD1. The specimen sequenced was memory CD4+ T cells sorted from blood. Subset meaning: CD45RA-negative fraction. In DNA form, the CDR3 reads TGTGCCAGCAGTCCCCGGGGACAGGGATCGTATGGCTACACCTTC. Protein sequence: CASSPRGQGSYGYTF.